The rows below give T cell receptor beta chains drawn from one sample of a study of blood T cell repertoires in COVID-19. The repertoire was sequenced with immunoSEQ multiplex PCR; TCRdb's copy has only in-frame clones and lacks some. The table shows some 230,000 clones, with roughly nine tenths occurring only once. The specimen sequenced was peripheral blood. The receptors here all came from a woman between 45 and 65 years old with COVID-19, enrolled during active disease. CDR3s include the opening cysteine and the closing phenylalanine or tryptophan. D genes are given only for firm matches. Clone size is not always given. Where it is, it says once, few, many or a class for expanded clones.

TRBV3-1/TRBV3-2	-	TRBJ1-2	once	13	TGTGCCAGCAGCCAAGACGTTGACTATGGCTACACCTTC	CASSQDVDYGYTF
TRBV3-1/TRBV3-2	-	TRBJ2-1	-	16	TGTGCCAGCAGCCTCCCACTGCGGGGGCCGTACAATGAGCAGTTCTTC	CASSLPLRGPYNEQFF
TRBV6-1	-	TRBJ1-2	-	12	TGTGCCAGCAGTGACCCCCTGACTGCCGACACCTTC	CASSDPLTADTF
TRBV12-5	-	TRBJ2-2	once	13	TGTGCTAGTGGTTTGGTACGAGGCGGGGAGCTGTTTTTT	CASGLVRGGELFF
TRBV9	-	TRBJ1-1	-	12	TGTGCCAGCAGCCCGGCGGGGACTGAAGCTTTCTTT	CASSPAGTEAFF
TRBV3-1/TRBV3-2	-	TRBJ2-2	-	16	TGTGCCAGCAGCTTCCCAGGGGCTTCGAACACCGGGGAGCTGTTTTTT	CASSFPGASNTGELFF
TRBV11-3	TRBD1	TRBJ2-1	-	18	TGTGCCAGCAGCCCGGGACAGGGCCTCTCGAGGGACGGCAATGAGCAGTTCTTC	CASSPGQGLSRDGNEQFF
TRBV27	-	TRBJ2-3	-	17	TGTGCCAGCAGTTACTCACGCAAATTGTCCCTCACAGATACGCAGTATTTT	CASSYSRKLSLTDTQYF
TRBV11-2	-	TRBJ1-5	-	12	TGTGCCAGCAGCTCGCTCCCGGGACACCAAACCTTT	CASSSLPGHQTF
TRBV29-1	TRBD1	TRBJ2-1	-	14	TGCAGCTCGTCTTGGGACAGGGGGCAGGATGAGCAGTTCTTC	CSSSWDRGQDEQFF
TRBV5-1	-	TRBJ1-2	-	15	TGCGCCAGCAGCATTGACAGTTTTAACGGTCAGAGCTACACCTTC	CASSIDSFNGQSYTF
TRBV19	-	TRBJ2-6	-	16	TGTGCCAGTAGTATGACTACTATCTCTGGGGCCAACGTCCTGACTTTC	CASSMTTISGANVLTF
TRBV24-1	TRBD1	TRBJ2-1	-	15	TGTGCCACCAGTGACCCCGACAGGGAAAACAATGAGCAGTTCTTC	CATSDPDRENNEQFF
TRBV13	TRBD1	TRBJ1-1	-	15	TGTGCCAGCAGCTTAAACAGGGGGCGGGGTACTGAAGCTTTCTTT	CASSLNRGRGTEAFF
TRBV11-2	-	TRBJ2-3	-	17	TGTGCCAGCAGCTTAGTGGGACTTCAAGGCGACACAGATACGCAGTATTTT	CASSLVGLQGDTDTQYF
TRBV10-2	-	TRBJ1-2	-	16	TGCGCCAGCAATCAACGGTCCCTTGGGTTTTTCGGGGGCTACACCTTC	CASNQRSLGFFGGYTF
TRBV19	-	TRBJ2-3	-	15	TGTGCCAGTAGTAAGACCCGGGACTGGCGAGATACGCAGTATTTT	CASSKTRDWRDTQYF
TRBV6-2/TRBV6-3	TRBD2	TRBJ2-2	-	17	TGTGCCAGCAGTAAGACTAGCGGGGGGCCTAACACCGGGGAGCTGTTTTTT	CASSKTSGGPNTGELFF
TRBV5-1	-	TRBJ2-3	-	15	TGCGCCAGCAGCAGCCGGGGTCCGGGTACAGATACGCAGTATTTT	CASSSRGPGTDTQYF
TRBV2	-	TRBJ1-6	-	15	TGTGCCAGCAGGGGTGCGCGGTCCTATAATTCACCCCTCCACTTT	CASRGARSYNSPLHF
TRBV18	-	TRBJ1-5	few	14	TGTGCCAGCTCAAATGACGGGGGTTGGGAGCCCCAGCATTTT	CASSNDGGWEPQHF
TRBV7-9	TRBD1	TRBJ1-4	many	14	TGTGCCAGCCGCAGACAGGGAACTAATGAAAAACTGTTTTTT	CASRRQGTNEKLFF
TRBV2	-	TRBJ1-2	-	18	TGTGCCAGCAGTGACGGCCCAGGGCTGGGTGGAGCCGTTTATGGCTACACCTTC	CASSDGPGLGGAVYGYTF
TRBV9	TRBD1	TRBJ2-5	-	14	TGTGCCAGCAGCGCCCACAGGGGCCAAGAGACCCAGTACTTC	CASSAHRGQETQYF
TRBV6-5	-	TRBJ1-5	-	12	TGTGCCAGCACGGAGCGTAATCAGCCCCAGCATTTT	CASTERNQPQHF
TRBV9	TRBD2	TRBJ2-3	many	18	TGTGCCAGCAGCGTAGACCCCGGGTCGGGGGGGGGCACAGATACGCAGTATTTT	CASSVDPGSGGGTDTQYF
TRBV7-2	TRBD2	TRBJ2-7	once	14	TGTGCCAGCAGCTCCCAAACGGGGGGGGACGAGCAGTACTTC	CASSSQTGGDEQYF
TRBV19	-	TRBJ2-3	-	15	TGTGCCAGCCGTCCTTTACGAACAGGTGGAGATACGCAGTATTTT	CASRPLRTGGDTQYF
TRBV11-3	TRBD2	TRBJ2-1	-	17	TGTGCCAGCAGCCCGCTTTTGGCGACTAGCGGAAACAATGAGCAGTTCTTC	CASSPLLATSGNNEQFF
TRBV11-2	-	TRBJ2-3	-	18	TGTGCCAGCAGCCTAGCCCCCGGGTGGCTTGTAGGCGCAGATACGCAGTATTTT	CASSLAPGWLVGADTQYF
TRBV7-2	TRBD2	TRBJ2-2	-	15	TGTGCCAGCAGCTTTCTAGCGGGACTAACCGGGGAGCTGTTTTTT	CASSFLAGLTGELFF
TRBV10-3	TRBD2	TRBJ2-7	few	17	TGTGCCACCGCACCCCGGACTAGCGGGGGGCCACGGAACGAGCAGTACTTC	CATAPRTSGGPRNEQYF
TRBV3-1/TRBV3-2	TRBD2	TRBJ2-3	-	17	TGTGCCAGCAGCCGACGAGGACTAGCGGGGGGAGCTGATACGCAGTATTTT	CASSRRGLAGGADTQYF
TRBV10-3	TRBD1	TRBJ1-4	-	18	TGTGCCATCAGTGAGTCGGCCGCCCAGGGGGCAACTAATGAAAAACTGTTTTTT	CAISESAAQGATNEKLFF
TRBV28	TRBD2	TRBJ2-5	-	15	TGTGCCAGCAGTTTCCGCGGGGGGCCCAATGGTACCCAGTACTTC	CASSFRGGPNGTQYF
TRBV24-1	TRBD2	TRBJ2-3	few	15	TGTGCCACCAGCGGACTAGCGGGGGGAGGAGATACGCAGTATTTT	CATSGLAGGGDTQYF
TRBV6-5	-	TRBJ1-1	-	15	TGTGCCAGCGGCCCCCGCCCCCGGGGAGGAACTGAAGCTTTCTTT	CASGPRPRGGTEAFF
TRBV14	-	TRBJ1-4	few	15	TGTGCCAGCAGCCAAGATGCGGGACCTGGTGAAAAACTGTTTTTT	CASSQDAGPGEKLFF
TRBV3-1/TRBV3-2	-	TRBJ1-2	-	13	TGTGCCAGCAGCCAAGTCGCGGGGAAGGGCTACACCTTC	CASSQVAGKGYTF
TRBV14	-	TRBJ2-1	-	15	TGTGCCAGCAGCCAACGTTTGACAGCCTACAATGAGCAGTTCTTC	CASSQRLTAYNEQFF
TRBV11-2	-	TRBJ2-6	-	15	TGTGCCAGCAGCTTAGGTCTCTCTGGGGCCAACGTCCTGACTTTC	CASSLGLSGANVLTF
TRBV12-3/TRBV12-4	-	TRBJ1-2	-	13	TGTGCCAGCAGTTTCAGCGCTAACTATGGCTACACCTTC	CASSFSANYGYTF
TRBV10-2	TRBD1	TRBJ2-5	-	13	TGCGCCAGCAGTACAGGGGCACAAGAGACCCAGTACTTC	CASSTGAQETQYF
TRBV19	-	TRBJ1-1	-	16	TGTGCCAGTAGTAAGGAAACAGGGTACGCGAACACTGAAGCTTTCTTT	CASSKETGYANTEAFF
TRBV6-5	TRBD1	TRBJ2-3	once	15	TGTGCCAGCAGTCAAAGACAGGGGGGCACAGATACGCAGTATTTT	CASSQRQGGTDTQYF
TRBV30	TRBD1	TRBJ1-5	-	15	TGTGCCTGGAGTGGTTGGACAGGGGAAAATCAGCCCCAGCATTTT	CAWSGWTGENQPQHF